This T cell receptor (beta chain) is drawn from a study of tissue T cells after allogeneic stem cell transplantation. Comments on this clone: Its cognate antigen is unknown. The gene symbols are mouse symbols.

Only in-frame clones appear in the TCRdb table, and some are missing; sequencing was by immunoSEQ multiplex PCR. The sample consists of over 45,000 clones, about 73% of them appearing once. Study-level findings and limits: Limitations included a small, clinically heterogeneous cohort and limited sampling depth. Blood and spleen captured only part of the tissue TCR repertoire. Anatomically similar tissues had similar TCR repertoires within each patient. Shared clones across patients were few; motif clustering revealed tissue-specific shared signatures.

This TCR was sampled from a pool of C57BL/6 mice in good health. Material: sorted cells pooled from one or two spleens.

CDR3 DNA, as far as it was read: TGTGCCAGCAGCTACAGGGACAGGGAGATCTCCGACTACACC. It encodes CASSYRDREISDYT. The complete CDR3 reads CASSYRDREISDYTF. The chain employs TRBV4 and TRBJ1-2; 9 bases map to TRBD1. The read stops 1 residue short of the end of the CDR3; the missing end is completed from the germline J gene. The ends lost 3 bases at V and 4 bases at J; junction bases unmatched: 6. The CDR3 covers 15 residues. Germline loops: CDR1 LGHDT, CDR2 YNNKQL (reference sequence). The full variable domain, rest sourced from reference TRBV4 and TRBJ1-2, is ETAVFQTPNYHVTQVGNEVSFNCKQTLGHDTMYWYKQDSKKLLKIMFSYNNKQLIVNETVPRRFSPQSSDKAHLNLRIKSVEPEDSAVYLCASSYRDREISDYTFGSGTRLLVI.